The text below deals with one T cell receptor (beta chain). Antigen: not known. This CDR3 contains 13 residues. Trimming removed 5 bases at V and 0 bases at J, with 6 bases between. CDR1 is SGHRS, CDR2 YFSETQ, per germline. The sample comes from a study of T cells after yellow fever vaccination. Template-switching 5'RACE yielded the TCR cDNA; a universal primer site and UMIs were added in the process. MiXCR, applied by TCRdb to the 5' RACE reads, yields one record per CDR3 protein. Of about 300,000 distinct CDR3 sequences listed, 7.5% to 9.5% are singletons. Study-wide points: Weaker, the secondary response had a peak occurring faster, on day 5 versus 15.

The origin of this receptor is a man aged 18 to 30 who received the YFV17D yellow fever vaccine. V and J are TRBV5-1 and TRBJ2-1; D is ambiguous. The material sequenced was CD4+ T cells sorted from PBMCs, taken 5 days after the yellow fever booster vaccination. CDR3 in amino acids: CASRKVSYNEQFF. The DNA of the CDR3 is TGCGCCAGCAGGAAGGTCTCCTACAATGAGCAGTTCTTC.